A single sample is the source of the 25 T cell receptor beta chains below, sequenced in a study of cytomegalovirus exposure and HLA in healthy donors. PCR employed 60 Vbeta and 13 Jbeta primers. TCRdb's copy holds only in-frame clones and misses some; the assay was immunoSEQ multiplex PCR. Of 100,000 to 150,000 clones detected, about 80% appear once; the ten largest clones hold roughly 2.5%. The sequenced material came from PBMCs. These receptor sequences come from a boy aged 2-9 years in good health and CMV-seronegative.

The chain couples TRBV19 to TRBJ1-4; D uncertain. Germline V gene data show CDR1 as LNHDA and CDR2 as SQIVND (reference sequence). The CDR3 is made up of 15 amino acids. V dropped 3 bases and J dropped 4 bases, with 12 bases sitting between them. The CDR3 sequence is CASSIPTGLNEKLFF. The CDR3 DNA reads TGTGCCAGTAGTATCCCCACTGGGCTTAATGAAAAACTGTTTTTT.

V is TRBV5-1 and J is TRBJ2-7; D is uncertain. The CDR3 is made up of 13 amino acids. Trimming stripped 4 bases from V and 4 bases from J, with 12 bases between. CDR1 SGHRS and CDR2 YFSETQ come from the germline V gene. CDR3: CASSQNLGYEQYV. CDR3 DNA: TGCGCCAGCAGCCAGAACCTCGGGTACGAGCAGTACGTC.

This clone was picked up a small number of times. The chain uses TRBV2 and TRBJ2-2; D gene uncertain. Germline V gene data show CDR1 as SNHLY and CDR2 as FYNNEI. This CDR3 spans 11 amino acids. V lost 5 bases and J 10 bases, leaving 8 bases between the germline ends. DNA of the CDR3: TGTGCCAGCAGTCCGGTCGAGGAGCTGTTTTTT. Translated, it gives CASSPVEELFF.

The chain uses TRBV29-1 and TRBJ2-1; TRBD2 might be the D (5 bases). CDR3 length: 12 residues. V was cut by 7 bases and J by 6 bases, with 13 bases left in between. CDR1 and CDR2 from the germline V gene are SQVTM and ANQGSEA. CDR3 sequence: CSATRDPNEQFF. DNA of the CDR3: TGCAGCGCCACCCGGGATCCCAATGAGCAGTTCTTC.

V gene TRBV29-1 combines with J gene TRBJ1-3; the D is unclear. CDR3 size: 14 residues. V was clipped by 1 base and J by 1 base, with 8 bases between them. In germline, CDR1 is SQVTM, CDR2 ANQGSEA. The CDR3 DNA sequence: TGCAGCGTTGAAGCACAGAATTCTGGAAACACCATATATTTT. Protein: CSVEAQNSGNTIYF.

This clone was found once. The chain couples TRBV7-9 to TRBJ2-7; possibly TRBD1 for D (5 bases). The CDR3 runs to 15 residues. The V end was cut by 5 bases, the J end by 4 bases, with 18 bases between. Germline V gene sequence: CDR1 SEHNR, CDR2 FQNEAQ (reference sequence). As DNA, the CDR3 is TGTGCCAGCAGCAAGGGGTCTTTCCTCCTTTACGAGCAGTACGTC. Protein sequence: CASSKGSFLLYEQYV.

This clone was seen only once. This chain connects TRBV7-9 to TRBJ2-7; a possible D gene is TRBD1 (6 bases). The germline gives CDR1 SEHNR, CDR2 FQNEAQ (reference sequence). The CDR3 extends over 14 amino acids. Here the CDR3 DNA reads TGTTCCAGCAGCGCCCCCGACAGGCCTTACGAGCAGTACGTC. Protein sequence: CSSSAPDRPYEQYV.

The V and J genes are TRBV28 and TRBJ1-6; 8 bases are shared with TRBD1. The CDR3 sequence is 15 residues long. With V trimmed by 5 bases and J by 7 bases, 7 bases remained unmatched. The germline V gene encodes CDR1 MDHEN and CDR2 SYDVKM. The CDR3, as DNA: TGTGCCAGCAGTACCAGGACAGGGAACAATTCACCCCTCCACTTT. As protein: CASSTRTGNNSPLHF.

The chain couples TRBV5-1 to TRBJ1-6; weak D call: TRBD1 (6 bases). V was cut by 4 bases and J by 7 bases, with 24 bases left in between. Looked up from germline, CDR1 is SGHRS and CDR2 is YFSETQ. The length of the CDR3 is 18 residues. The CDR3 sequence: CASSTGLLGAIGNSPLHF. CDR3 in DNA: TGCGCCAGCAGCACGGGCCTCCTGGGGGCTATCGGAAATTCACCCCTCCACTTT.

This rearrangement joins TRBV9 to TRBJ1-2; TRBD1 aligns across 7 bases. Germline V gene data show CDR1 as SGDLS and CDR2 as YYNGEE. The CDR3 is 15 residues long. With V trimmed by 4 bases and J by 4 bases, 10 bases remained unmatched. DNA of the CDR3: TGTGCCAGCAGCAGTTCGGGCGGGACAGCCTATGGCTACACCTTC. Amino acid sequence: CASSSSGGTAYGYTF.

This sequence joins TRBV11-2 and TRBJ2-7, with TRBD2 matching 12 bases. The length of the CDR3 is 17 residues. V shed 4 bases and J 1 base; nucleotides not matched to a gene: 8. Germline V gives CDR1 SGHAT, CDR2 FQNNGV. This CDR3 reads CASSSPVGTSGSYEQYF. The CDR3 DNA reads as TGTGCCAGCAGCTCGCCCGTCGGGACTAGCGGGTCCTACGAGCAGTACTTC.

This chain joins TRBV6-1 and TRBJ1-2; D is undetermined. CDR3 length equals 12 residues. V was cut by 5 bases and J by 4 bases, with 8 bases left in between. Per the germline V gene, CDR1 is MNHNS and CDR2 is SASEGT. CDR3 sequence: CASSSDLYGYTF. The CDR3 DNA sequence: TGTGCCAGCAGTAGCGATCTCTATGGCTACACCTTC.

This sequence joins TRBV5-4 and TRBJ1-1; TRBD1 matches at 8 bases. The CDR3 spans 14 residues. The trim removed 4 bases at V and 5 bases at J, leaving 7 bases unmatched. Germline V CDR1 and CDR2: SGHNT, YYREEE (reference sequence). The DNA for the CDR3 is TGTGCCAGCAGCAACCCGGACAGGGTTACTGAAGCTTTCTTT. Its protein product is CASSNPDRVTEAFF.

The chain uses TRBV7-2 and TRBJ1-3, with TRBD1 matching over 9 bases. There are 14 residues in the CDR3. The V segment lost 5 bases and the J segment 3 bases; nucleotides outside the gene matches: 2. CDR1 is SGHTA, CDR2 FQGNSA, per germline. CDR3 nucleotide sequence: TGTGCCAGCAGCCCGACAGGGGGTGGAAACACCATATATTTT. Encoded protein: CASSPTGGGNTIYF.

The rearrangement joins TRBV18 to TRBJ1-5; D is unresolved. The CDR3 runs 14 residues. Looked up from germline, CDR1 is KGHSH and CDR2 is LQKENI. Trimming removed 2 bases at V and 9 bases at J, with 14 bases between. DNA for the CDR3: TGTGCCAGCTCACCATCGGATCACCCAGGGCCCCAGCATTTT. As protein: CASSPSDHPGPQHF.

This rearrangement joins TRBV7-9 to TRBJ1-1; no clear D gene. Per germline, CDR1 SEHNR and CDR2 FQNEAQ (reference sequence). V dropped 4 bases and J dropped 4 bases, with 7 bases sitting between them. This CDR3 spans 12 amino acids. CDR3 DNA: TGTGCCAGCAGCTCAGGTGGCACTGAAGCTTTCTTT. It translates to CASSSGGTEAFF.

J is TRBJ1-2 and V is TRBV5-1; maybe TRBD1 (6 bases). V lost 4 bases, J lost 8 bases, and 12 bases lay in between. The CDR3 has 12 residues. The germline CDR1 and CDR2 sequences are SGHRS and YFSETQ. DNA of the CDR3: TGCGCCAGCAGCCCGAACAGGGACGGCTACACCTTC. Translating gives CASSPNRDGYTF.

The CDR3: CASSDLYASYGYTF. DNA of the CDR3: TGTGCCAGCAGTGACCTATACGCATCGTATGGCTACACCTTC. The chain uses TRBV2 and TRBJ1-2; the D is unclear. This CDR3 contains 14 residues. Germline V CDR1 and CDR2: SNHLY, FYNNEI. V dropped 3 bases and J dropped 5 bases, with 13 bases sitting between them. Filled out from reference TRBV2 and TRBJ1-2, the complete variable domain reads EPEVTQTPSHQVTQMGQEVILRCVPISNHLYFYWYRQILGQKVEFLVSFYNNEISEKSEIFDDQFSVERPDGSNFTLKIRSTKLEDSAMYFCASSDLYASYGYTFGSGTRLTVV.

This clone occurred once. The chain joins TRBV7-2 to TRBJ1-5; D might be TRBD1 (6 bases). Trimming pared 4 bases from V and 8 bases from J, leaving 18 bases between. The CDR3 covers 15 residues. Germline V gene sequence: CDR1 SGHTA, CDR2 FQGNSA. In DNA, the CDR3 is TGTGCCAGCAGCTCCTTACATACAGGGCGGGAGCCCCAGCATTTT. Amino acids: CASSSLHTGREPQHF. The whole variable domain, remainder taken from reference TRBV7-2 and TRBJ1-5, is GAGVSQSPSNKVTEKGKDVELRCDPISGHTALYWYRQSLGQGLEFLIYFQGNSAPDKSGLPSDRFSAERTGGSVSTLTIQRTQQEDSAVYLCASSSLHTGREPQHFGDGTRLSIL.

The V gene is TRBV4-2, the J gene TRBJ2-3; D is perhaps TRBD2 (5 bases). Germline loops: CDR1 LGHNA, CDR2 YNFKEQ. The V end lost 4 bases, the J end lost 1 base, and 15 bases lay between the germline ends. The CDR3 loop spans 16 amino acids. CDR3 sequence reads: CASSLSYSVGTDTQYF. CDR3 sequence (DNA): TGTGCCAGCAGCCTCTCCTATAGCGTGGGCACAGATACGCAGTATTTT.

This clone was counted only a few times. The V call is TRBV4-2, the J call TRBJ2-1; no firm D call. CDR3 length equals 11 residues. Trimming removed 7 bases at V and 4 bases at J, with 5 bases between. Germline V gene data show CDR1 as LGHNA and CDR2 as YNFKEQ. DNA of the CDR3: TGTGCCAGCAAAGCTTACAATGAGCAGTTCTTC. Its translation: CASKAYNEQFF.

In regard to this clone: Mismatch with germline at one junction end may stem from a read error. Other DNA sequences within the sample encode an identical CDR3. The V and J genes are TRBV7-6 and TRBJ2-1, with D perhaps TRBD2 (6 bases). The germline V gene has CDR1 SGHVS and CDR2 FNYEAQ. This CDR3 region has 13 residues. In DNA form, the CDR3 reads TGTGCCAGCAGCCTAGCGCGGAGTCCGCAGCAATTCTTC. The encoded protein is CASSLARSPQQFF.

On this clone itself: With a far larger clone one base away, a read error is the likely cause. The sample carries other DNA sequences with the same CDR3. This chain links TRBV5-1 with TRBJ2-4; the D gene is possibly TRBD2 (6 bases). CDR1 is SGHRS and CDR2 is YFSETQ in the germline V gene. This CDR3 contains 16 residues. V was clipped by 0 bases and J by 3 bases, with 13 bases between them. CDR3 amino acids: CASSLGVARDKNIQYF. CDR3 DNA: TGCGCCAGCAGCTTGGGGGTAGCGCGGGACAAAAACATTCAGTACTTC.

The count of this clone is one. The chain has TRBV2 and TRBJ2-1, with 13 bases aligning to TRBD2. This CDR3 contains 15 residues. V was pared by 5 bases and J by 12 bases, with 10 bases of the junction left unmatched. Germline V gives CDR1 SNHLY, CDR2 FYNNEI. CDR3 region: CASSFRTSGRTRQFF. In nucleotides, the CDR3 is TGTGCCAGCAGTTTTCGGACTAGCGGGAGAACGCGGCAGTTCTTC.

The V gene is TRBV28, the J gene TRBJ1-2; D possibly corresponds to TRBD1 (6 bases). The CDR3 consists of 17 residues. The ends were cut back, 3 bases at V and 5 bases at J, with 22 bases in the middle. Germline V gene data show CDR1 as MDHEN and CDR2 as SYDVKM. The CDR3 region has the DNA TGTGCCAGCAGTTTTACGGATGGCAGGGGAAGCCTATATGGCTACACCTTC. Residues: CASSFTDGRGSLYGYTF.